Each of the 20 T cell receptor beta chains below was sequenced from the same sample in a study of blood T cell dynamics during melanoma immunotherapy. Only in-frame clones appear in the TCRdb table, and some are missing; sequencing was by immunoSEQ multiplex PCR. There are some 15,000 clones in the sample; more than 75% occur only once, and more than 0.15% lies in the top ten. Regarding time point: week 3, after first cycle of checkpoint inhibitor. Here the sequenced sample was effector memory CD8+ T cells from blood, taken from a patient treated with checkpoint blockade. These receptors originate from a human donor with melanoma.

CDR3 bases: TGTGCCAGCAGCTTACAGGACAGCATCGAGGAGCAGTACTTC. This gives the protein CASSLQDSIEEQYF. The rearrangement uses TRBV7-6 and TRBJ2-5, with D possibly TRBD1 on 6 matching bases. The V gene lost 2 bases and the J gene lost 11 bases, with 18 bases spanning the gap. The CDR3 runs to 14 residues. The germline CDR1 and CDR2 sequences are SGHVS and FNYEAQ.

V is TRBV19 and J is TRBJ2-1, with 8 bases identical to TRBD2. The length of the CDR3 is 16 residues. Germline V lookup: CDR1 LNHDA, CDR2 SQIVND (reference sequence). V shed 1 base, J shed 2 bases, and the junction held 4 bases outside the gene matches. CDR3 protein: CASSIAPAGAYNEQFF. Written as DNA, the CDR3 is TGTGCCAGTAGTATAGCCCCAGCGGGGGCCTACAATGAGCAGTTCTTC. The whole variable domain, filled in from reference TRBV19 and TRBJ2-1, reads DGGITQSPKYLFRKEGQNVTLSCEQNLNHDAMYWYRQDPGQGLRLIYYSQIVNDFQKGDIAEGYSVSREKKESFPLTVTSAQKNPTAFYLCASSIAPAGAYNEQFFGPGTRLTVL.

The chain is built from TRBV14 and TRBJ1-2, with 7 bases identical to TRBD1. The V gene's germline CDR1 is SGHDN and CDR2 FVKESK. V gave up 4 bases and J gave up 0 bases; unmatched junction bases: 5. The CDR3 length is 15 residues. As DNA, the CDR3 is TGTGCCAGCAGCCCCCGGGGGACAGCTAACTATGGCTACACCTTC. This sequence encodes CASSPRGTANYGYTF.

Comments on this clone: The sample has other DNA sequences that encode this CDR3 too. The chain links TRBV2 to TRBJ1-1, with unresolved D. V lost 2 bases and J lost 3, with 19 bases in between. This CDR3 region has 17 residues. The germline CDR1 and CDR2 sequences are SNHLY and FYNNEI. The CDR3 DNA reads as TGTGCCAGCAGTGAAACAATCTCGGCCTCCTGGTACACTGAAGCTTTCTTT. It is translated as CASSETISASWYTEAFF.

The chain uses TRBV7-9 and TRBJ2-7; 7 bases align to TRBD1. Trimming took 5 bases from V and 4 from J; bases not matched to a gene: 5. Per germline, CDR1 SEHNR and CDR2 FQNEAQ (reference sequence). This CDR3 has 13 residues. The CDR3 nucleotides read TGTGCCAGCAGCGCCCGGACAGGTTACGAGCAGTACTTC. Its translation: CASSARTGYEQYF.

The CDR3 sequence is CASSRGHTNTGELFF. DNA for the CDR3: TGTGCCAGCAGCCGGGGACATACGAACACCGGGGAGCTGTTTTTT. The V call is TRBV28, the J call TRBJ2-2; D perhaps matches TRBD1 (6 bases). This CDR3 has 15 residues. Germline CDR1 is MDHEN and CDR2 is SYDVKM. Trimming cost V 6 bases and J 0 bases, with 11 bases left between them.

V is TRBV7-9 and J is TRBJ2-3; 8 nucleotides align to TRBD1. The germline CDR1 and CDR2 sequences are SEHNR and FQNEAQ (reference sequence). Trimming took 1 base from V and 3 from J; bases not matched to a gene: 9. The CDR3 runs to 17 residues. CDR3 sequence reads: CASSLVGQGDRTDTQYF. The CDR3 DNA reads TGTGCCAGCAGCTTAGTCGGACAGGGTGATCGTACAGATACGCAGTATTTT. The complete variable domain, with remaining parts taken from reference TRBV7-9 and TRBJ2-3, reads DTGVSQNPRHKITKRGQNVTFRCDPISEHNRLYWYRQTLGQGPEFLTYFQNEAQLEKSRLLSDRFSAERPKGSFSTLEIQRTEQGDSAMYLCASSLVGQGDRTDTQYFGPGTRLTVL.

The chain recombines TRBV4-1 with TRBJ1-2, with a possible D match to TRBD1 (5 bases). This CDR3 is 17 amino acids long. V gave up 0 bases and J gave up 0 bases, with 14 bases separating them. Germline CDR1 MGHRA, CDR2 YSYEKL. CDR3 coding DNA: TGCGCCAGCAGCCAAGATCAAATACAGGACACTAACTATGGCTACACCTTC. Protein product: CASSQDQIQDTNYGYTF.

The genes are TRBV13 and TRBJ2-1; D gene unclear. The V gene's germline CDR1 is PRHDT and CDR2 FYEKMQ (reference sequence). This CDR3 is built from 12 residues. V dropped 0 bases and J dropped 12 bases, with 9 bases sitting between them. CDR3 sequence reads: CASSLGSKGQFF. Written as DNA, the CDR3 is TGTGCCAGCAGCTTAGGGTCCAAGGGGCAGTTCTTC.

The chain couples TRBV25-1 to TRBJ2-7; D is uncertain. This CDR3 has 14 residues. Germline CDR1 reads MGHDK; CDR2 reads SYGVNS. The V and J ends lost 5 bases and 0 bases respectively, with 11 bases between them. The CDR3: CASSLMTSSYEQYF. The CDR3, as DNA: TGTGCCAGCAGTCTAATGACAAGCTCCTACGAGCAGTACTTC.

V is TRBV28 and J is TRBJ1-1; 9 positions match TRBD1. Losses at the gene ends were 7 bases for V and 2 bases for J; bases not matched to a gene: 5. The CDR3 is made up of 14 amino acids. Germline CDR1 is MDHEN and CDR2 is SYDVKM. As DNA, the CDR3 is TGTGCCAGCACCCATACAGGGGGCAACACTGAAGCTTTCTTT. It codes for CASTHTGGNTEAFF.

Note on this clone: The junction departs from the called germline gene at one end, perhaps through a read error. This chain links TRBV6-6 with TRBJ2-5; D is unresolved. The CDR3 is 12 residues long. Per germline, CDR1 MNHNY and CDR2 SVGAGI (reference sequence). Here the CDR3 DNA reads TGTGCCAGCACTGACACGCAAGAGACCCAGCACTTC. Translation: CASTDTQETQHF.

This clone was counted once. The chain is built from TRBV27 and TRBJ2-7, with 7 positions matching TRBD1. Germline CDR1 reads MNHEY; CDR2 reads SMNVEV (reference sequence). Germline trimming cut 4 bases from V and 1 base from J; bases unmatched to any gene: 7. This CDR3 has 15 amino acids. CDR3 region: CASSSLTGMSYEQYF. The CDR3 nucleotides read TGTGCCAGCAGTTCCCTGACAGGGATGTCCTACGAGCAGTACTTC.

The V and J genes are TRBV27 and TRBJ1-1; D is possibly TRBD1 (5 bases). The ends were cut back, 2 bases at V and 5 bases at J, with 12 bases in the middle. The CDR3 extends over 14 amino acids. Germline assignment: CDR1 MNHEY and CDR2 SMNVEV (reference sequence). CDR3 DNA sequence: TGTGCCAGCAGTTTACGGGGACCCAATACTGAAGCTTTCTTT. Its protein product is CASSLRGPNTEAFF.

The V and J genes are TRBV4-1 and TRBJ2-3, with no clear D. V lost 1 base and J lost 2, with 4 bases in between. Germline CDR1 is MGHRA and CDR2 is YSYEKL. The length of the CDR3 is 13 residues. Here the CDR3 DNA reads TGCGCCAGCAGCCAAGGTAACACAGATACGCAGTATTTT. Protein sequence: CASSQGNTDTQYF.

This clone was seen only once. The J gene is TRBJ1-1, the V gene TRBV19; 7 bases are a match to TRBD1. The V gene end was trimmed by 10 bases and the J gene end by 3 bases; junction bases not matched to a gene: 11. The CDR3 is made up of 14 amino acids. In germline, CDR1 is LNHDA, CDR2 SQIVND (reference sequence). CDR3 region: CATTDRAADTEAFF. The CDR3 region has the DNA TGTGCCACCACAGACAGGGCCGCGGACACTGAAGCTTTCTTT.

The J gene is TRBJ1-1, the V gene TRBV6-5; tentative D call: TRBD1 (5 bases). This CDR3 spans 15 amino acids. Trimming pared 0 bases from V and 4 bases from J, leaving 12 bases between. Germline CDR1 and CDR2: MNHEY and SVGAGI. CDR3 region: CASSYSQTGGTEAFF. CDR3 DNA: TGTGCCAGCAGTTACTCGCAAACCGGGGGCACTGAAGCTTTCTTT.

The chain links TRBV6-1 to TRBJ1-5; D is unresolved. Germline V gives CDR1 MNHNS, CDR2 SASEGT. Trimming stripped 3 bases from V and 0 bases from J, with 9 bases between. This CDR3 has 15 amino acids. The CDR3 region has the DNA TGTGCCAGCAGTGAGGAAGGGTTTAGCAATCAGCCCCAGCATTTT. Translation gives CASSEEGFSNQPQHF.

The chain couples TRBV4-3 to TRBJ2-1, with TRBD2 identical over 7 bases. The CDR3 runs 14 residues. V lost 1 base to trimming and J lost 9 bases; unmatched junction nucleotides: 6. Germline CDR1 is LGHNA and CDR2 is YSLEER. The CDR3 nucleotides are TGCGCCAGCAGCCAAGGCTCCAAGCGGGGTGAGCAGTTCTTC. The encoded protein is CASSQGSKRGEQFF.

This clone was recorded once. The V and J genes are TRBV7-9 and TRBJ2-2; a weak D match, TRBD1 (6 bases). Trimming left V 11 bases short and J 0 bases short, with 13 bases between. The germline CDR1 and CDR2 sequences are SEHNR and FQNEAQ (reference sequence). This CDR3 is built from 14 residues. The CDR3 spells CAGWGTPNTGELFF. The CDR3 DNA follows: TGTGCCGGTTGGGGGACACCGAACACCGGGGAGCTGTTTTTT.